This T cell receptor beta chain appears in the sequencing data of a study of cytomegalovirus exposure and HLA in healthy donors. Deletions cut 0 bases from V and 3 bases from J, with 15 bases between. This CDR3 spans 16 amino acids. Germline lookup yields CDR1 KGHSH and CDR2 LQKENI. Study outcomes and limitations: Cytomegalovirus association was listed for 150 or so TCR beta chains.

As for this clone: As yet, its antigen is unknown.

Sequencing used immunoSEQ multiplex PCR; TCRdb keeps in-frame clones, though not all of them. This table holds 68,000 or so clones, roughly 90% found once. This TCR came from a woman between 18 and 29 years old in good health and CMV-seronegative. Sequencing used PBMCs. The chain is built from TRBV18 and TRBJ2-7, with unresolved D. This CDR3 reads CASSPPVRQALYEQYF. CDR3 DNA: TGTGCCAGCTCACCACCGGTACGGCAGGCCCTCTACGAGCAGTACTTC.